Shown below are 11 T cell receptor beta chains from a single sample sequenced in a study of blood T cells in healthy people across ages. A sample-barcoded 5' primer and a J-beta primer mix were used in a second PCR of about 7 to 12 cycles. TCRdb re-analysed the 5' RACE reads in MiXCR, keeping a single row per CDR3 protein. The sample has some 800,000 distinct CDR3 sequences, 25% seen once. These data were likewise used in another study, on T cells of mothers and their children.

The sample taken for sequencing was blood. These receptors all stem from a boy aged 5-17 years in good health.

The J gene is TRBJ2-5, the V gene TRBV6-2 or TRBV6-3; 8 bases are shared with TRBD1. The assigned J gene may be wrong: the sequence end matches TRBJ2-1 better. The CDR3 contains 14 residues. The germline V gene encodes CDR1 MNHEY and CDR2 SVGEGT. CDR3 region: CASRKWGQDNEQFF. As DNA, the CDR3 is TGTGCCAGCAGAAAGTGGGGACAGGACAATGAGCAGTTCTTC.

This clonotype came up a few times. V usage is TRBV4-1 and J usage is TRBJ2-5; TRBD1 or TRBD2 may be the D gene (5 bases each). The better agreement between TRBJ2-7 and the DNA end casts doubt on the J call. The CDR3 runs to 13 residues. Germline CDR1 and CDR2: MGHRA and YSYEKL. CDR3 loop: CASSQDPGSEQYF. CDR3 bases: TGCGCCAGCAGCCAAGATCCAGGGAGCGAGCAGTACTTC.

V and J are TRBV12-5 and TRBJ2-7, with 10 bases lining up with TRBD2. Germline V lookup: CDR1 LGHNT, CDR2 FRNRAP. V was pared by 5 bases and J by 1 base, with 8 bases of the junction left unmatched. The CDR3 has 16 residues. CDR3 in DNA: TGTGCTAGTGGTCCAGGACTAGCGGAACGATCCTACGAGCAGTACTTC. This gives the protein CASGPGLAERSYEQYF.

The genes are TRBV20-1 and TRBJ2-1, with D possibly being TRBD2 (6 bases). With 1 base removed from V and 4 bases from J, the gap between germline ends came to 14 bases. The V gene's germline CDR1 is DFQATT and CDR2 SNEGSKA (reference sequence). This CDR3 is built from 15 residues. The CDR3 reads CSARGGASAYNEQFF. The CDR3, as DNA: TGCAGTGCTAGAGGGGGAGCTAGCGCTTACAATGAGCAGTTCTTC.

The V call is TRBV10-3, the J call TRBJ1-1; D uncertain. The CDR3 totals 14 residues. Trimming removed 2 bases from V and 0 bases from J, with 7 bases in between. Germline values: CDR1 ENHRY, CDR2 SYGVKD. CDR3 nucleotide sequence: TGTGCCATCAGTGAGACAGCTCTGAACACTGAAGCTTTCTTT. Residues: CAISETALNTEAFF.

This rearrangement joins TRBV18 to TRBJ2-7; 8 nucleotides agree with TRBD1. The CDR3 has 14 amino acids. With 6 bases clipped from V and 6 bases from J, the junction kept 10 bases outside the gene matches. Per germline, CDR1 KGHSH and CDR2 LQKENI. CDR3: CASSSGQGRGEQYF. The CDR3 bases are TGTGCCAGCTCGTCTGGACAGGGCAGGGGCGAGCAGTACTTC. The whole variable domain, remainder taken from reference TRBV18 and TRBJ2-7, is NAGVMQNPRHLVRRRGQEARLRCSPMKGHSHVYWYRQLPEEGLKFMVYLQKENIIDESGMPKERFSAEFPKEGPSILRIQQVVRGDSAAYFCASSSGQGRGEQYFGPGTRLTVT.

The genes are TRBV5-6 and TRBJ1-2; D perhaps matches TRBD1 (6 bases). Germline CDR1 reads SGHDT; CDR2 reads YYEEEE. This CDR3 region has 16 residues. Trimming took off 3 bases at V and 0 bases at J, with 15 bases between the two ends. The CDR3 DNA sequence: TGTGCCAGCAGCTCGGCTTTGTGGACAGCTAACTATGGCTACACCTTC. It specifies CASSSALWTANYGYTF. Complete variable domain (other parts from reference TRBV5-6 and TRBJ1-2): DAGVTQSPTHLIKTRGQQVTLRCSPKSGHDTVSWYQQALGQGPQFIFQYYEEEERQRGNFPDRFSGHQFPNYSSELNVNALLLGDSALYLCASSSALWTANYGYTFGSGTRLTVV.

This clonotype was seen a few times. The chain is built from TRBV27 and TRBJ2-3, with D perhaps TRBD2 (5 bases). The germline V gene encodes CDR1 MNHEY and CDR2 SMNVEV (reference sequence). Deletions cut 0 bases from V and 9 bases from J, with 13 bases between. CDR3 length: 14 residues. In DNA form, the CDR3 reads TGTGCCAGCAGTTTATCGGGGAGCCTTTCAACGCAGTATTTT. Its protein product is CASSLSGSLSTQYF.

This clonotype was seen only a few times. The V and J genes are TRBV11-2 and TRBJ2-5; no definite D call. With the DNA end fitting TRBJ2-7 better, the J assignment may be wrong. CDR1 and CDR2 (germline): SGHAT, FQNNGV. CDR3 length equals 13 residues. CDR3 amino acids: CASSLVNSDEQYF. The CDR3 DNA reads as TGTGCCAGCAGCTTAGTAAACAGTGACGAGCAGTACTTC.

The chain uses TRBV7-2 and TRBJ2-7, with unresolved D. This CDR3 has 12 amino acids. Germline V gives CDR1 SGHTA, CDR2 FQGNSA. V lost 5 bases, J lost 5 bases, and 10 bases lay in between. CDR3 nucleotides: TGTGCCAGCAGCGTTCTTGACCACGAGCAGTACTTC. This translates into CASSVLDHEQYF.

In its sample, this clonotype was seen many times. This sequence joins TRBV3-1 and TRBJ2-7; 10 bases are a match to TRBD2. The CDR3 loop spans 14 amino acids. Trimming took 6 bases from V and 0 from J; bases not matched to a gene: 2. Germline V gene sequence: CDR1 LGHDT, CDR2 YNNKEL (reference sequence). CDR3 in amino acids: CASRPSGSSYEQYF. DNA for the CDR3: TGTGCCAGCAGACCTAGCGGGAGCTCCTACGAGCAGTACTTC.